This T cell receptor beta chain was found in a study of T cells after posttransplantation cyclophosphamide. Produced via immunoSEQ multiplex PCR; TCRdb's table is partial and in-frame only. The sample has under 50,000 clones, none seen only once. The length of the CDR3 is 16 residues. Trimming took off 2 bases at V and 6 bases at J, with 17 bases between the two ends. CDR1 is SGDLS and CDR2 is YYNGEE in the germline V gene. This clone was picked up many times. This chain links TRBV9 with TRBJ2-2; D is ambiguous. Sequences were obtained from PBMCs. This receptor was taken from a woman aged 45-60 years in good health and a related stem cell transplant donor. The CDR3 sequence is CASSVAAEGRSGELFF. The CDR3 DNA sequence: TGTGCCAGCAGCGTGGCGGCAGAAGGTAGATCCGGGGAGCTGTTTTTT.